This T cell receptor (beta chain) was retrieved from a study of cytomegalovirus exposure and HLA in healthy donors. Notes on the study in general: Subsequent analysis showed first-cohort TCR clusters tending to co-occur in around 110 validation repertoires. For most TCR sequences rarity was the rule, although some public TCRs occurred in many donors.

Libraries were prepared by immunoSEQ multiplex PCR; TCRdb keeps only in-frame clonotypes and omits some of them. The sample consists of around 250,000 clones, around 90% of them appearing once. Details on this clone: Its antigen is unidentified.

Germline V gene sequence: CDR1 LNHDA, CDR2 SQIVND (reference sequence). CDR3 length: 16 residues. After removal of 1 base from V and 1 base from J, the junction contained 4 bases not matched to a gene. Material for sequencing was PBMCs. This chain joins TRBV19 and TRBJ1-1; TRBD1 matches 9 bases. The sequence derives from a woman aged 18-29 years in good health and CMV-seronegative. The CDR3 is CASSIGTGGENTEAFF. The CDR3 bases are TGTGCCAGTAGTATAGGTACAGGGGGCGAGAACACTGAAGCTTTCTTT.